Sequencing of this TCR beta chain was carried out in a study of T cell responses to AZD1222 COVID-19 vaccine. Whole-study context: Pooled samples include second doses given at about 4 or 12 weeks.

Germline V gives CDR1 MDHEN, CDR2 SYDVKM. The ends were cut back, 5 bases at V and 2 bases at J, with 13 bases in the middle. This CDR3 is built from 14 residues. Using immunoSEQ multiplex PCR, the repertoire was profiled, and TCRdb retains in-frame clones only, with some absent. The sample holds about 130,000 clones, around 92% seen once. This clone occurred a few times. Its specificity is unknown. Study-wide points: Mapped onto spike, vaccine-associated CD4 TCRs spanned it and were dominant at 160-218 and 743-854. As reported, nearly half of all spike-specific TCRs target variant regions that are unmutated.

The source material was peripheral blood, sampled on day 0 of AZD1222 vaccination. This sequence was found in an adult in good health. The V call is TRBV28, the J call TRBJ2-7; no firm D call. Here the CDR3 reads CASSLPGAPYEQYF. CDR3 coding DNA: TGTGCCAGCAGTCTACCGGGTGCCCCCTACGAGCAGTACTTC.